These 27 T cell receptor beta chains were sequenced from one sample in a study of identical twins. Each CDR3 protein gets one entry after TCRdb re-called the 5' RACE reads with MiXCR. The sample lists 450,000 to 650,000 distinct CDR3 sequences, 7.5% to 10% seen once, with 2.5% to 3.5% in the top ten. The same sample was also used in a study of yellow fever vaccine responses in identical twins.

The sequencing sample was made of PBMCs. The source of these receptors is a woman under 30 in good health.

J is TRBJ2-7 and V is TRBV6-2 or TRBV6-3; 7 nucleotides agree with TRBD1. The CDR3 contains 14 residues. Germline loops: CDR1 MNHEY, CDR2 SVGEGT. Trimming removed 7 bases from V and 4 bases from J; junction bases left unmatched: 10. The chain's CDR3 is CASTQPGQTYEQYF. CDR3 bases: TGTGCCAGCACCCAACCGGGACAGACTTACGAGCAGTACTTC.

This clonotype has more than one count but fewer than ten. This sequence joins TRBV3-1 and TRBJ2-3, with D perhaps matching TRBD1 or TRBD2 (5 bases each). Deletions cut 4 bases from V and 0 bases from J, with 8 bases between. CDR1 and CDR2 (germline): LGHDT, YNNKEL (reference sequence). There are 14 residues in the CDR3. The CDR3 DNA reads as TGTGCCAGCAGCCGGGGGATGAGCACAGATACGCAGTATTTT. Translation gives CASSRGMSTDTQYF.

CDR3: CASSQENRNQPQHF. CDR3 nucleotides: TGTGCCAGCAGCCAAGAGAACCGGAATCAGCCCCAGCATTTT. The V call is TRBV3-1, the J call TRBJ1-5; D gene ambiguous. The CDR3 loop spans 14 amino acids. From germline, CDR1 is LGHDT and CDR2 YNNKEL (reference sequence). Trimming removed 0 bases from V and 4 bases from J, with 7 bases in between.

There are many counts of this clonotype. The chain joins TRBV12-3 or TRBV12-4 to TRBJ1-4; D is unclear. Between the trimmed V and J ends, which lost 1 base and 5 bases, there was a span of 5 bases. CDR3 length equals 13 residues. CDR3 nucleotide sequence: TGTGCCAGCAGTTTAGTTCACAATGAAAAACTGTTTTTT. This sequence encodes CASSLVHNEKLFF.

This clonotype turned up a few times. CDR3 bases: TGTGCCAGCAGCTTAGCGCGGGCTGCCGGGGAGCTGTTTTTT. It is translated as CASSLARAAGELFF. The chain recombines TRBV11-1 with TRBJ2-2; weak D call: TRBD2 (5 bases). Germline-derived CDR1 and CDR2 are SGHAT and FQDESV (reference sequence). This CDR3 comprises 14 residues. Trimming left V 0 bases short and J 6 bases short, with 8 bases between.

This chain uses TRBV5-1 with TRBJ2-5; 8 bases fit TRBD2. With 4 bases clipped from V and 1 base from J, the junction kept 9 bases outside the gene matches. This CDR3 is built from 16 residues. The germline gives CDR1 SGHRS, CDR2 YFSETQ. CDR3 residues: CASSRGTRGPQETQYF. The CDR3 DNA sequence: TGCGCCAGCAGCAGGGGGACTAGAGGGCCCCAAGAGACCCAGTACTTC. The full variable domain, rest sourced from reference TRBV5-1 and TRBJ2-5, is KAGVTQTPRYLIKTRGQQVTLSCSPISGHRSVSWYQQTPGQGLQFLFEYFSETQRNKGNFPGRFSGRQFSNSRSEMNVSTLELGDSALYLCASSRGTRGPQETQYFGPGTRLLVL.

This clonotype has at least ten counts. The chain carries TRBV29-1 and TRBJ2-3, with D perhaps being TRBD1 or TRBD2 (5 bases each). CDR1 is SQVTM and CDR2 is ANQGSEA in the germline V gene. CDR3 length: 13 residues. The germline V and J ends were trimmed by 2 bases and 4 bases, with 10 bases remaining between them. CDR3 in DNA: TGCAGCGTTGAAAAGGGGAGAGCAGATACGCAGTATTTT. It is translated as CSVEKGRADTQYF.

This clonotype was counted only a few times. The DNA of the CDR3 is TGCAGTGCTAGAGCGGGCAGAACTCAAGAGACCCAGTACTTC. It encodes CSARAGRTQETQYF. This sequence joins TRBV20-1 and TRBJ2-5; no clear D gene. CDR1 DFQATT and CDR2 SNEGSKA come from the germline V gene (reference sequence). Trimming shortened V by 1 base and J by 2 bases, and 11 bases separated the two germline ends. CDR3 size: 14 residues.

Concerning this clonotype itself: Being one base from a much bigger clone, this may be a read error. This chain uses TRBV2 with TRBJ1-1; D gene ambiguous. Germline CDR1 and CDR2: SNHLY and FYNNEI. There are 12 residues in the CDR3. V was clipped by 6 bases and J by 1 base, with 6 bases between them. CDR3 nucleotides: TGTGCCAGCAGCCAGTGGAACACTGAAGCTTTCTTT. Translated, it gives CASSQWNTEAFF.

The chain joins TRBV7-3 to TRBJ2-6; 10 bases map to TRBD1. CDR1 is SGHTA and CDR2 is FQGTGA in the germline V gene. The CDR3 is 19 amino acids. The ends lost 4 bases at V and 0 bases at J; junction bases unmatched: 9. The CDR3 sequence: CASSSTGTGASSGANVLTF. The CDR3 DNA sequence: TGTGCCAGCAGCTCGACCGGGACAGGGGCGTCCTCTGGGGCCAACGTCCTGACTTTC.

This clonotype has a count of ten or more. V and J are TRBV11-2 and TRBJ1-1; no definite D call. This CDR3 region has 13 residues. Per the germline V gene, CDR1 is SGHAT and CDR2 is FQNNGV. V dropped 1 base and J dropped 4 bases, with 7 bases sitting between them. CDR3 amino acids: CASSLGTVTEAFF. CDR3 DNA sequence: TGTGCCAGCAGCTTAGGGACTGTCACTGAAGCTTTCTTT.

The chain has TRBV24-1 and TRBJ2-1; no firm D call. CDR1 is KGHDR and CDR2 is SFDVKD in the germline V gene. The length of the CDR3 is 12 residues. V dropped 11 bases and J dropped 8 bases, with 15 bases sitting between them. The CDR3 bases are TGTGCCATCTCCGGGTCATCTTATGAGCAGTTCTTC. Translated: CAISGSSYEQFF.

The sample holds many counts of this clonotype. This sequence joins TRBV4-2 and TRBJ1-1; 10 nucleotides align to TRBD1. Germline V CDR1 and CDR2: LGHNA, YNFKEQ. V shed 3 bases and J 3 bases; nucleotides not matched to a gene: 7. This CDR3 spans 16 amino acids. Here the CDR3 DNA reads TGTGCCAGCAGCCAGCCGGAGACAGGGGGCTACACTGAAGCTTTCTTT. This codes for CASSQPETGGYTEAFF.

This clonotype came up a few times. This chain connects TRBV5-5 to TRBJ2-7; a possible D gene is TRBD2 (5 bases). This CDR3 contains 15 residues. V lost 4 bases to trimming and J lost 3 bases, with 17 bases between them. Germline V gene lookup returns CDR1 SGHKS and CDR2 YYEKEE (reference sequence). The CDR3 spells CASSSGSSSGYEQYF. Written as DNA, the CDR3 is TGTGCCAGCAGCAGTGGTTCTAGCTCTGGCTACGAGCAGTACTTC.

This chain links TRBV4-3 with TRBJ2-7; 8 bases are shared with TRBD2. Unmatched junction bases numbered 9, after V lost 0 bases and J lost 2 bases. Germline V gives CDR1 LGHNA, CDR2 YSLEER. The CDR3 loop spans 17 amino acids. Here the CDR3 DNA reads TGCGCCAGCAGCCAAGATATCGAGCGGGAGATTCCCTACGAGCAGTACTTC. Translation gives CASSQDIEREIPYEQYF.

This clonotype was observed a handful of times. The rearrangement uses TRBV6-2 or TRBV6-3 and TRBJ2-7; 8 bases fit TRBD2. The V gene's germline CDR1 is MNHEY and CDR2 SVGEGT. V lost 7 bases and J lost 2; bases outside the gene matches: 4. The length of the CDR3 is 13 residues. The CDR3 spells CASNPGGTYEQYF. DNA for the CDR3: TGTGCCAGCAATCCGGGAGGGACCTACGAGCAGTACTTC.

This clonotype showed up just a few times. V and J are TRBV4-3 and TRBJ2-3; 7 bases agree with TRBD2. V lost 1 base and J lost 2; bases outside the gene matches: 6. Germline CDR1 is LGHNA and CDR2 is YSLEER. CDR3 length equals 16 residues. CDR3 loop: CASSQAPSGYTDTQYF. CDR3 bases: TGCGCCAGCAGCCAAGCACCTAGCGGTTACACAGATACGCAGTATTTT.

This clonotype showed up many times. This rearrangement joins TRBV29-1 to TRBJ2-1; 7 bases fit TRBD2. The CDR3 is 13 amino acids. The germline gives CDR1 SQVTM, CDR2 ANQGSEA. The trim removed 6 bases at V and 9 bases at J, leaving 11 bases unmatched. CDR3 sequence reads: CSVTTQRGGEQFF. The CDR3 DNA reads as TGCAGCGTGACAACCCAGCGGGGTGGTGAGCAGTTCTTC.

This clonotype has just a few counts. This chain uses TRBV5-1 with TRBJ2-1, with 8 bases matching TRBD1. Per the germline V gene, CDR1 is SGHRS and CDR2 is YFSETQ. The CDR3 loop spans 17 amino acids. V dropped 4 bases and J dropped 2; count of bases not matched to a gene: 11. CDR3 DNA: TGCGCCAGCAGCCCAGGGACAGGCCAAAAAACCTACAATGAGCAGTTCTTC. This sequence encodes CASSPGTGQKTYNEQFF.

The gene calls are TRBV6-4 and TRBJ2-2; D not certain. The germline CDR1 and CDR2 sequences are MRHNA and SNTAGT. This CDR3 is built from 15 residues. Trimming took 0 bases from V and 5 from J, leaving 10 bases between them. CDR3 sequence reads: CASSDSVGQTGELFF. The DNA of the CDR3 is TGTGCCAGCAGTGACTCAGTGGGCCAAACCGGGGAGCTGTTTTTT.

This clonotype appeared many times. V gene TRBV12-3 or TRBV12-4 combines with J gene TRBJ2-1; the match to TRBD2 covers 11 bases. The CDR3 covers 17 residues. V was pared by 5 bases and J by 3 bases, with 9 bases of the junction left unmatched. The CDR3: CASSPPHSGGDYNEQFF. CDR3 coding DNA: TGTGCCAGCAGTCCCCCCCATAGCGGGGGGGACTACAATGAGCAGTTCTTC.

The rearrangement links TRBV7-9 to TRBJ2-3, with D tentatively TRBD1 (5 bases). Germline values: CDR1 SEHNR, CDR2 FQNEAQ (reference sequence). The CDR3 contains 12 residues. V dropped 6 bases and J dropped 9 bases, with 13 bases sitting between them. In DNA form, the CDR3 reads TGTGCCAGCAGTTCAGGGAAGGGGACGCAGTATTTT. This encodes CASSSGKGTQYF.

The sample holds a few counts of this clonotype. The chain has TRBV21-1 and TRBJ1-2. TRBV21-1 is a pseudogene. The CDR3 contains 12 residues. CDR3 DNA: TGTGCCATCAACTTCGACGGCTATGGCTACACCTTC. This encodes CAINFDGYGYTF.

This clonotype has just a few counts. V is TRBV4-3 and J is TRBJ2-7; 8 bases are shared with TRBD1. With 0 bases clipped from V and 6 bases from J, the junction kept 10 bases outside the gene matches. Looked up from germline, CDR1 is LGHNA and CDR2 is YSLEER. The length of the CDR3 is 16 residues. CDR3 amino acids: CASSQDLGTGDFEQYF. CDR3 nucleotide sequence: TGCGCCAGCAGCCAAGATCTGGGGACAGGTGATTTCGAGCAGTACTTC.

The count of this clonotype is one. The missing conserved phenylalanine or tryptophan at the end of this CDR3 makes a read error likely. This rearrangement joins TRBV4-2 to TRBJ2-1, with 7 bases lining up with TRBD1. This CDR3 has 16 residues. Germline loops: CDR1 LGHNA, CDR2 YNFKEQ. Losses at the gene ends were 0 bases for V and 5 bases for J; bases not matched to a gene: 7. The DNA for the CDR3 is TGTGCCAGCAGCCAAGATGAGACAGGGATCCACAATGAGCAGTTCTAC. Its protein product is CASSQDETGIHNEQFY.

This clonotype was seen only a few times. V gene TRBV6-1 combines with J gene TRBJ1-1, with 9 positions matching TRBD1. The CDR3 consists of 14 residues. CDR1 is MNHNS and CDR2 is SASEGT in the germline V gene. The ends lost 6 bases at V and 8 bases at J; junction bases unmatched: 10. The CDR3: CASSLGQGSSEAFF. As DNA, the CDR3 is TGTGCCAGCAGCCTTGGACAGGGGTCTAGCGAAGCTTTCTTT.

This clonotype showed up many times. The chain carries TRBV6-1 and TRBJ1-2, with 9 bases matching TRBD1. This CDR3 contains 13 residues. J was trimmed by 5 bases and V by 7 bases; bases with no gene match: 5. Germline values: CDR1 MNHNS, CDR2 SASEGT. CDR3 residues: CASTGTGTYGYTF. CDR3 sequence (DNA): TGTGCCAGCACCGGGACAGGGACTTATGGCTACACCTTC.